These T cell receptor beta chains were read from a single sample in a study of early T cells in non-severe SARS-CoV-2 infection. TCRdb processed the 5' RACE reads anew with MiXCR; each CDR3 protein has one entry. The sample holds over 85,000 distinct CDR3 sequences, roughly 15% seen once. Sample: whole blood. The receptors here all came from an adult who was a healthcare worker with PCR-confirmed SARS-CoV-2 infection or an uninfected control (not recorded which). CDR3s include the opening cysteine and the closing phenylalanine or tryptophan. D genes are given only for firm matches. A clone size is listed for some rows: how often the clone was seen (once, few, many), or a class if it is expanded.

d_gene | j_gene | len | v_gene | abundance | CDR3aa | CDR3nt
TRBD2 | TRBJ2-3 | 16 | TRBV6-1 | few | CASSEGVRGVSDTQYF | TGTGCCAGCAGTGAAGGCGTACGGGGGGTGTCAGATACGCAGTATTTT
TRBD1 | TRBJ2-1 | 16 | TRBV29-1 | few | CSVGGWWGQTYNEQFF | TGCAGCGTTGGTGGCTGGTGGGGACAGACCTACAATGAGCAGTTCTTC
TRBD1 | TRBJ1-3 | 15 | TRBV6-6 | - | CASTTTDRGGNTIYF | TGTGCCAGCACTACGACGGACAGGGGTGGAAACACCATATATTTT
- | TRBJ2-5 | 15 | TRBV11-2 | - | CASSLWAAVQETQYF | TGTGCCAGCAGCTTATGGGCAGCAGTCCAAGAGACCCAGTACTTC
- | TRBJ1-5 | 13 | TRBV5-1 | - | CASSLDTNQPQHF | TGCGCCAGCAGCCTTGACACGAATCAGCCCCAGCATTTT
TRBD2 | TRBJ2-3 | 17 | TRBV7-8 | - | CASSLRARRELSDTQYF | TGTGCCAGCAGCTTAAGGGCAAGGCGGGAGCTTTCAGATACGCAGTATTTT
- | TRBJ2-3 | 15 | TRBV4-3 | - | CASSQEWRSTDTQYF | TGCGCCAGCAGCCAAGAATGGCGGTCCACAGATACGCAGTATTTT
TRBD1 | TRBJ1-4 | 16 | TRBV14 | few | CASSSTFGTVNEKLFF | TGTGCCAGCAGCTCGACTTTTGGGACAGTGAATGAAAAACTGTTTTTT
TRBD1 | TRBJ1-2 | 14 | TRBV29-1 | many | CSVGRQGGNYGYTF | TGCAGCGTTGGGCGACAGGGAGGTAACTATGGCTACACCTTC
TRBD2 | TRBJ2-4 | 14 | TRBV6-2/TRBV6-3 | - | CASSWGGAKNIQYF | TGTGCCAGCAGCTGGGGGGGAGCCAAAAACATTCAGTACTTC
TRBD1 | TRBJ1-2 | 13 | TRBV5-1 | - | CASSIRTGDGYTF | TGCGCCAGCAGTATTAGGACAGGGGATGGCTACACCTTC
- | TRBJ2-1 | 15 | TRBV6-2/TRBV6-3 | once | CDSSYPRQTYNEQFF | TGTGACAGCAGTTACCCCAGGCAAACCTACAATGAGCAGTTCTTC
TRBD2 | TRBJ2-3 | 17 | TRBV3-1 | - | CASSQDEVAGPVDTQYF | TGTGCCAGCAGCCAAGATGAGGTAGCGGGTCCCGTGGATACGCAGTATTTT
- | TRBJ2-2 | 16 | TRBV6-5 | few | CASSYSMGGRSGELFF | TGTGCCAGCAGTTACTCGATGGGGGGTCGGAGCGGGGAGCTGTTTTTT
- | TRBJ1-2 | 13 | TRBV28 | many | CASSSGQYYGYTF | TGTGCCAGCAGTTCTGGACAGTACTATGGCTACACCTTC
TRBD1 | TRBJ2-7 | 13 | TRBV6-5 | - | CASSPDRAVEQYF | TGTGCCAGCAGTCCTGACAGGGCTGTAGAGCAGTACTTC